These 5 T cell receptor beta chains were sequenced from one sample in a study of T cell changes during pregnancy in multiple sclerosis. Here immunoSEQ multiplex PCR was the method, and the copy in TCRdb shows in-frame clones only, minus some. The repertoire includes 30,000 to 40,000 clones, around 91% of them detected once, and over 5% sits in the top ten. This sample comprised CD8+ T cells from peripheral blood mononuclear cells, obtained in the second trimester of pregnancy. The receptors originated from a female donor with multiple sclerosis, enrolled in a pregnancy study.

The chain recombines TRBV7-9 with TRBJ2-6; D gene uncertain. Per germline, CDR1 SEHNR and CDR2 FQNEAQ (reference sequence). The CDR3 consists of 18 residues. Trimming shortened V by 5 bases and J by 0 bases, and 17 bases separated the two germline ends. CDR3 residues: CASSTLPRFSSGANVLTF. Written as DNA, the CDR3 is TGTGCCAGCAGCACCCTTCCCAGGTTTAGCTCTGGGGCCAACGTCCTGACTTTC.

This rearrangement joins TRBV6-4 to TRBJ2-2; 13 bases align to TRBD2. Germline assignment: CDR1 MRHNA and CDR2 SNTAGT. J lost 4 bases, V lost 4 bases, and 0 bases had no gene match. The CDR3 length is 15 residues. CDR3 protein: CASSGTSGGTGELFF. The CDR3 DNA follows: TGTGCCAGCAGTGGGACTAGCGGGGGCACCGGGGAGCTGTTTTTT.

The CDR3 DNA sequence: TGTGCCAGCAGCAGTCGGGACAGGGGGACGGCTAATGAAAAACTGTTTTTT. It translates to CASSSRDRGTANEKLFF. V is TRBV7-9 and J is TRBJ1-4; 11 bases match TRBD1. V shed 5 bases and J 3 bases; nucleotides not matched to a gene: 8. The germline V gene encodes CDR1 SEHNR and CDR2 FQNEAQ (reference sequence). This CDR3 region has 17 residues.

The chain uses TRBV9 and TRBJ1-1; 7 nucleotides agree with TRBD1. Germline V CDR1 and CDR2: SGDLS, YYNGEE. The CDR3 consists of 14 residues. V was pared by 4 bases and J by 2 bases, with 5 bases of the junction left unmatched. The CDR3 spells CASSLQGENTEAFF. The CDR3 DNA follows: TGTGCCAGCAGCTTGCAGGGGGAAAACACTGAAGCTTTCTTT.

This clone has only one observation. The V gene is TRBV19, the J gene TRBJ1-4, with D perhaps TRBD1 (6 bases). Trimming took 4 bases from V and 7 from J, leaving 16 bases between them. Germline lookup yields CDR1 LNHDA and CDR2 SQIVND (reference sequence). The CDR3 runs 15 residues. The CDR3 nucleotides read TGTGCCAGTAGTAATCCGGGACATTGGGGTGAAAAACTGTTTTTT. Protein product: CASSNPGHWGEKLFF.